This TCR beta chain originates from a study of shared clonotypes between healthy human individuals. Study-wide background: Per-donor plates numbered three CD4 naive, three CD4 memory, two CD8 naive and one CD8 memory.

As to this clone: Its antigen is undetermined.

General study findings and limits: Clonotypes that were shared across a few donors made up 4.5% to 5% of naive CD4 clonotypes.

The CDR3 contains 20 residues. V lost 1 base and J lost 4, with 28 bases in between. Germline values: CDR1 MDHEN, CDR2 SYDVKM. The assay was carried out at the deep level. Each cell subset's genomic DNA was divided evenly among several immunoSEQ plates. The assay was immunoSEQ multiplex PCR, and TCRdb's table has in-frame clones only and misses some. The table has around 2.5 million clones, roughly 93% seen once. J is TRBJ1-1 and V is TRBV28; the D is unclear. Sequenced: naive CD4+ T cells from PBMCs. Subset specified: CD45RA+ positively selected. This receptor was taken from a man aged 18 to 29 in good health. Some clones in this sample may be carry-over from other donors' samples. For the CDR3, the DNA is TGTGCCAGCAGTTTATACGACCTGGCGGGAGTCGAGAGTGTTGGCACTGAAGCTTTCTTT. Translating gives CASSLYDLAGVESVGTEAFF.